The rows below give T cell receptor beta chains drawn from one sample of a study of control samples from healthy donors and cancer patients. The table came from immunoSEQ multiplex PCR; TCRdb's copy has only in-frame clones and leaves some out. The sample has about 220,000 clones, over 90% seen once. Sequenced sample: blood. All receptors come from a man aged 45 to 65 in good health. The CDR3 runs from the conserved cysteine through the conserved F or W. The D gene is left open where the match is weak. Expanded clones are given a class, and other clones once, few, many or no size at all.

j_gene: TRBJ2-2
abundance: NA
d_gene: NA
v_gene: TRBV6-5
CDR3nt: TGTGCCAGCAAGACCACCGGGGAGCTGTTTTTT
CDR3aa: CASKTTGELFF

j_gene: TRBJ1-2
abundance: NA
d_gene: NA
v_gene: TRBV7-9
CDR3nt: TGTGCCAGCAGCTTAGGGGACGCCCTCAATGGCTACACCTTC
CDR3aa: CASSLGDALNGYTF

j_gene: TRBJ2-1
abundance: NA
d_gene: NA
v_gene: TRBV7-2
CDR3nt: TGTGCCAGCAGCTTAGTAGCAGGGGTCCCCCCCTACAATGAGCAGTTCTTC
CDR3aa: CASSLVAGVPPYNEQFF

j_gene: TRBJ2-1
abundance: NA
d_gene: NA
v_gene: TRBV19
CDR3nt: TGTGCCAGTAGTGCAGGAATCTACAATGAGCAGTTCTTC
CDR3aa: CASSAGIYNEQFF

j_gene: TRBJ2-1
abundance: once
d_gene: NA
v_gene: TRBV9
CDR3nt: TGTGCCAGCAGCGTGCGGCCATGGGACAATGAGCAGTTCTTC
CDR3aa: CASSVRPWDNEQFF

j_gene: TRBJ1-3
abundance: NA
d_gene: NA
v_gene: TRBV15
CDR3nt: TGTGCCACCAGCAGCAGGGCCGGAGGAAACACCATATATTTT
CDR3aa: CATSSRAGGNTIYF

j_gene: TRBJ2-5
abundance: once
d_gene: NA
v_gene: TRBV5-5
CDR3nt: TGTGCCAGCAGCCTACGGACCGGTAGAGAGACCCAGTACTTC
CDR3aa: CASSLRTGRETQYF

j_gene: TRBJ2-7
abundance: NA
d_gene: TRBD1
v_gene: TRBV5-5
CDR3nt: TGTGCCAGCAGCTTTAATGATGGACAGGGGGTGATGTACTTC
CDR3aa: CASSFNDGQGVMYF

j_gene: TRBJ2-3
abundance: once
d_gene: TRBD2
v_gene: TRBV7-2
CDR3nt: TGTGCCAGCAGCCCCAGACTAGCGGGGGCCACAGATACGCAGTATTTT
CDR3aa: CASSPRLAGATDTQYF

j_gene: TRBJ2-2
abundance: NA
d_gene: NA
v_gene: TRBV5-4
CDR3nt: TGTGCCAGCAGTTACGGACCCCAGAACACCGGGGAGCTGTTTTTT
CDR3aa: CASSYGPQNTGELFF

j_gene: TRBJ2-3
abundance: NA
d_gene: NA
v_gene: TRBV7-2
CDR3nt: TGTGCCAGCAGCTTAGGAACTCCTAGCACAGATACGCAGTATTTT
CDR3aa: CASSLGTPSTDTQYF

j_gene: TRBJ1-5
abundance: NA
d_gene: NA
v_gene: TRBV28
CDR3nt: TGTGCCAGCAGTTTCAGTGACAGACCCAATCAGCCCCAGCATTTT
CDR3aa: CASSFSDRPNQPQHF

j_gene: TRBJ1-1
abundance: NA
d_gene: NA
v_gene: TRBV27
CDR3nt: TGTGCCAGCAGGGTGGGGGGCGGAGGCACTGAAGCTTTCTTT
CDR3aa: CASRVGGGGTEAFF

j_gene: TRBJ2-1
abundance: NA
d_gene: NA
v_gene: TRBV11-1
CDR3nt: TGTGCCAGCAGCTTACCTTCGGCCAATGAGCAGTTCTTC
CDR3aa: CASSLPSANEQFF

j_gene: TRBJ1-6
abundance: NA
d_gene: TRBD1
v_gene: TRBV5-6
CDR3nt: TGTGCCAGCAGCTTGGTGGGGGACAGTTCACCCCTCCACTTT
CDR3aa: CASSLVGDSSPLHF

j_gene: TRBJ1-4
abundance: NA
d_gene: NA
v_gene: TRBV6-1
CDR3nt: TGTGCCAGCAGTGAAAGATTGGGAGGGCTCGAAGGGAATGAAAAACTGTTTTTT
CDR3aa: CASSERLGGLEGNEKLFF

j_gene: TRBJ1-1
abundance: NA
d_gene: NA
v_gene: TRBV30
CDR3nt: TGTGCCTGGAGTGGGGGGGGTGAAGCTTTCTTT
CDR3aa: CAWSGGGEAFF

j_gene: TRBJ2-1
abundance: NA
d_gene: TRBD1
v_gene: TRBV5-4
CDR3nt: TGTGCCAGCAGCACACCGCCCAGGGGGCCGTTCTTC
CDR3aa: CASSTPPRGPFF

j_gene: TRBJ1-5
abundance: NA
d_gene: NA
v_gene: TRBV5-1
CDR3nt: TGCGCCAGCAGCTTGGAGGGGTCTTCCTCCAATCAGCCCCAGCATTTT
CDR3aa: CASSLEGSSSNQPQHF

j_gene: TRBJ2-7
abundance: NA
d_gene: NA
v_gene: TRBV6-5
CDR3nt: TGTGCCAGCATAGCTCAGTTCCCCGGGGAGCAGTACTTC
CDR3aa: CASIAQFPGEQYF

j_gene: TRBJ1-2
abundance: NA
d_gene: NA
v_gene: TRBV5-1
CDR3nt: TGCGCCAGCAGCTTGGGCACCTATGGCTACACCTTC
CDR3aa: CASSLGTYGYTF

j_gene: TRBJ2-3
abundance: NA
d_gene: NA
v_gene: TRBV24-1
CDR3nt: TGTGCCACCAGTGATTTGGCTAGCGAGCGCACAGATACGCAGTATTTT
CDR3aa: CATSDLASERTDTQYF

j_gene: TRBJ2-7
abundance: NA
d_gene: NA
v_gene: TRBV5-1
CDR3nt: TGCGCCAGCAGCTTGGATTCCAGGGACTACGAGCAGTACTTC
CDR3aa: CASSLDSRDYEQYF

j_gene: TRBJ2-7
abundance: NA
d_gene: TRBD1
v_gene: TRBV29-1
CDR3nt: TGCAGCGTTGTTAGGGGGCCAGGCTACGAGCAGTACTTC
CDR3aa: CSVVRGPGYEQYF

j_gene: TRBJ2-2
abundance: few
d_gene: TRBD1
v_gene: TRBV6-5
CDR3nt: TGTGCCAGCAGTTATCGACAGGGTGGAGCCGGGGAGCTGTTTTTT
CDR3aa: CASSYRQGGAGELFF

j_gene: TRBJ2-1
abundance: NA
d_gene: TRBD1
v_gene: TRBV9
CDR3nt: TGTGCCAGCAGCACCACAGGGGAAAGGGGGTACAATGAGCAGTTCTTC
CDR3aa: CASSTTGERGYNEQFF

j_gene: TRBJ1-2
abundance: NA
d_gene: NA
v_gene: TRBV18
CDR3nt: TGTGCCAGCTCACCACAAGTGAACTACTATGGCTACACCTTC
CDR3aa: CASSPQVNYYGYTF

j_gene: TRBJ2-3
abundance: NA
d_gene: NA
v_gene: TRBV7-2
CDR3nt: TGTGCCAGCAGCTTAATTGGGAGTAGCACAGATACGCAGTATTTT
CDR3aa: CASSLIGSSTDTQYF

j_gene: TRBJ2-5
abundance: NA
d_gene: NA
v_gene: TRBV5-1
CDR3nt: TGCGCCAGCAGCCTAGGGGGCCAAGAGACCCAGTACTTC
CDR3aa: CASSLGGQETQYF

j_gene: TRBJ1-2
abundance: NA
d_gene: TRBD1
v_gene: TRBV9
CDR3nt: TGTGCCAGCAGCGTGTCGGGACAGCTTTATGGCTACACCTTC
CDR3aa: CASSVSGQLYGYTF

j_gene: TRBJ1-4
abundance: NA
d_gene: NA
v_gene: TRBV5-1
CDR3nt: TGCGCCAGCAGCTTGTCACAGGCTAATGAAAAACTGTTTTTT
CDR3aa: CASSLSQANEKLFF

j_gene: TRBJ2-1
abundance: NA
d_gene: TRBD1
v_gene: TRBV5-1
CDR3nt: TGCGCCAGCAGCTTGGCGTCGTTGGGGACAGGGTTCAATGAGCAGTTCTTC
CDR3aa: CASSLASLGTGFNEQFF

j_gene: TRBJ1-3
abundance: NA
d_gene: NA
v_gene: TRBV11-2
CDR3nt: TGTGCCAGCAGCCGATTAGCAGGAAGGAACACCATATATTTT
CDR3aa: CASSRLAGRNTIYF

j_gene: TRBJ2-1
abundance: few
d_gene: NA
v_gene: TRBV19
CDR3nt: TGTGCCAGTAGTATAAGAGCACGAGATGAGCAGTTCTTC
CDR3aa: CASSIRARDEQFF

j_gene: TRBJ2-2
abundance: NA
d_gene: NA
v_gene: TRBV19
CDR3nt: TGTGCCAGTACCTTTAACAATATCCCGAACACCGGGGAGCTGTTTTTT
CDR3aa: CASTFNNIPNTGELFF

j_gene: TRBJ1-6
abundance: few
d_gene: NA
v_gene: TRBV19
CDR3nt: TGTGCCAGTGGATACAGGGACGGCAATTCACCCCTCCACTTT
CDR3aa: CASGYRDGNSPLHF

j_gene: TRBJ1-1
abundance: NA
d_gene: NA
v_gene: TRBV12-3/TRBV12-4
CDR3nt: TGTGCCAGCAGTTTGGCGGAGGGCACTGAAGCTTTCTTT
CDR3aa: CASSLAEGTEAFF

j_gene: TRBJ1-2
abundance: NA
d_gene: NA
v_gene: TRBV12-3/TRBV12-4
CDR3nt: TGTGCCAGCAGCCTGGGACTGGGCTACACCTTC
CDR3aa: CASSLGLGYTF

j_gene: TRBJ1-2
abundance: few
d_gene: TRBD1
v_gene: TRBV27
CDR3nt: TGTGCCAGCAGTTTATCCGACAGGGGCGGCTACACCTTC
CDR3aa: CASSLSDRGGYTF

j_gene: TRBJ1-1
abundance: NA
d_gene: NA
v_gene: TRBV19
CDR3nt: TGTGCCAGTAGTACGCAGGGGAGAGGCAACCCTGAAGCTTTCTTT
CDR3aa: CASSTQGRGNPEAFF

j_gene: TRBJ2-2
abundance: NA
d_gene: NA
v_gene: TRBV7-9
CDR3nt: TGTGCCAGCAGCTTAGCTGGCAGGGGTACCACCGGGGAGCTGTTTTTT
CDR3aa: CASSLAGRGTTGELFF

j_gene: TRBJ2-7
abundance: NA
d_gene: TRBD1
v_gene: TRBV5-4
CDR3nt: TGTGCCAGCAGCTCACAGGGGAACTCCTACGAGCAGTACTTC
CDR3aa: CASSSQGNSYEQYF

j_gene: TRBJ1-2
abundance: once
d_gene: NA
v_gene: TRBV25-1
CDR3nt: TGTGCCAGCAGGGCGGCGGAAGTTTATGGCTACACCTTC
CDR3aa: CASRAAEVYGYTF

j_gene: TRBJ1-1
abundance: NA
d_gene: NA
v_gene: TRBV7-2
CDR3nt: TGTGCCAGCAGCTTAGTAGGGGGTGAGGCTGAAGCTTTCTTT
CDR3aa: CASSLVGGEAEAFF

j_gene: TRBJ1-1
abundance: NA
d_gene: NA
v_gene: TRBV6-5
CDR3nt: TGTGCCAGCAGTTACGTCGGGGACACTGAAGCTTTCTTT
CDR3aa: CASSYVGDTEAFF

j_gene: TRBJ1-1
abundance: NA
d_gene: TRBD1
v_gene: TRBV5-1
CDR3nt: TGCGCCAGCAGCTTGGCCATCGTCGACAGGGTAACTTTCTTT
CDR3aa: CASSLAIVDRVTFF

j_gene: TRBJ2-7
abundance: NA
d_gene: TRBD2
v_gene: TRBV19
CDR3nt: TGTGCCAGTAGTCCGGCCGCTAGCGGGGGATACGAGCAGTACTTC
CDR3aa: CASSPAASGGYEQYF

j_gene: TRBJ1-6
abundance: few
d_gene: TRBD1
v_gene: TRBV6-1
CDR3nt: TGTGCCAGCAGTGATCCGGGACAGTATAATTCACCCCTCCACTTT
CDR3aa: CASSDPGQYNSPLHF

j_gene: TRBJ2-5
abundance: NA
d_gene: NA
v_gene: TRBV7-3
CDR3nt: TGTGCCAGCAGCTTAAGACAGCAAGAGACCCAGTACTTC
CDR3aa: CASSLRQQETQYF

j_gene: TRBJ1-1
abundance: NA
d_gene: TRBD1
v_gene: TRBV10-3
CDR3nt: TGTGCCATCAGTGGTAGACAGGGGGGGAACACTGAAGCTTTCTTT
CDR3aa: CAISGRQGGNTEAFF

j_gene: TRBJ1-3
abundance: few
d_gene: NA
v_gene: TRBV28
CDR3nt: TGTGCCTCGGATGGTGGGAGCTCTGGAAACACCATATATTTT
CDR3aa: CASDGGSSGNTIYF

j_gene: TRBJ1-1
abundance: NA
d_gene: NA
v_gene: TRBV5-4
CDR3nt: TGTGCCAGCAGCTTGGCGGCCGGTACTGAAGCTTTCTTT
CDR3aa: CASSLAAGTEAFF

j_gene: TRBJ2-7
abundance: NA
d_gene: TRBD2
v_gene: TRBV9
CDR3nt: TGTGCCAGCAGCGTAAATCGGGAGGACTCCTACGAGCAGTACTTC
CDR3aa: CASSVNREDSYEQYF

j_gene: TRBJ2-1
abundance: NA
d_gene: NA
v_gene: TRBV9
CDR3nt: TGTGCCAGCAGCGCGACAGGGACTAAGTACAATGAGCAGTTCTTC
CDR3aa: CASSATGTKYNEQFF